Shown below are 10 T cell receptor beta chains from a single sample sequenced in a study of blood T cell repertoires in COVID-19 (TCRdb year 2020). The library was made by the immunoSEQ multiplex PCR assay. TCRdb carries this immuneACCESS record with in-frame sequences only. Its versions omit some clonotypes, under half of them owing to an unresolved V gene in the studies checked, with the rest unexplained. The sample table shows 35,000 to 50,000 clones, and around 86% are seen once. The ten top clones hold 35% to 55% of the sample. The specimen was peripheral blood. The receptors were sampled from a woman over 75 with acute or convalescent COVID-19.

For the CDR3, the DNA is TGTGCCAGCAGTTCCCCGGGACAGGGGAAATCCAACTATGGCTACACCTTC. This sequence encodes CASSSPGQGKSNYGYTF. The V and J genes are TRBV28 and TRBJ1-2; 10 bases line up with TRBD1. The CDR3 has 17 residues. V lost 4 bases, J lost 2 bases, and 10 bases stayed unmatched. From germline, CDR1 is MDHEN and CDR2 SYDVKM.

This chain joins TRBV2 and TRBJ2-2, with a weak D call TRBD1 (5 bases). CDR3 size: 14 residues. V was clipped by 6 bases and J by 3 bases, with 11 bases between them. CDR1 and CDR2 from the germline V gene are SNHLY and FYNNEI. The CDR3 bases are TGTGCCAGCAGCCTGGACACCTACACCGGGGAGCTGTTTTTT. Translated, it gives CASSLDTYTGELFF.

This clone is labeled medium-sized. One junction end disagrees with the germline gene, perhaps due to a read error. In nucleotides, the CDR3 is TGTGCCAGCTTTAGGCCAGTTGGGACTGTTTTT. Its translation is CASFRPVGTVF. This rearrangement joins TRBV6-9 to TRBJ1-4; TRBD1 is a possible D gene (5 bases). Germline CDR1 MNHGY, CDR2 SVAAGI. This CDR3 contains 11 residues.

This clone was observed a few times. The V and J genes are TRBV4-2 and TRBJ1-6, with D possibly being TRBD1 (5 bases). Germline V gives CDR1 LGHNA, CDR2 YNFKEQ. This CDR3 comprises 15 residues. V dropped 0 bases and J dropped 11 bases, with 14 bases sitting between them. Written as DNA, the CDR3 is TGTGCCAGCAGCCAAGATTCGGGGGTAGGGACACCCCTCCACTTT. It encodes CASSQDSGVGTPLHF.

The J gene is TRBJ2-2, the V gene TRBV4-3, with D maybe TRBD2 (5 bases). The CDR3 loop spans 14 amino acids. The germline V and J ends were trimmed by 5 bases and 5 bases, with 12 bases remaining between them. Germline values: CDR1 LGHNA, CDR2 YSLEER. In DNA form, the CDR3 reads TGCGCCAGCAGCTGGGCGGGTGGGACCGGGGAGCTGTTTTTT. It specifies CASSWAGGTGELFF.

The rearrangement joins TRBV5-5 to TRBJ2-3; weak D call: TRBD1 (6 bases). The germline V gene has CDR1 SGHKS and CDR2 YYEKEE (reference sequence). This CDR3 comprises 16 residues. V lost 2 bases and J 1 base, leaving 14 bases between the germline ends. DNA for the CDR3: TGTGCCAGCAGCTTTGTGGGGGCGATAGGCACAGATACGCAGTATTTT. This translates into CASSFVGAIGTDTQYF. The full variable domain, completed using reference TRBV5-5 and TRBJ2-3, is DAGVTQSPTHLIKTRGQQVTLRCSPISGHKSVSWYQQVLGQGPQFIFQYYEKEERGRGNFPDRFSARQFPNYSSELNVNALLLGDSALYLCASSFVGAIGTDTQYFGPGTRLTVL.

The chain couples TRBV3-1 (or the pseudogene TRBV3-2) to TRBJ1-1; 8 bases agree with TRBD1. Looked up from germline, CDR1 is LGHDT and CDR2 is YNNKEL (reference sequence). Losses at the gene ends were 0 bases for V and 6 bases for J; bases not matched to a gene: 3. The CDR3 covers 14 residues. The CDR3 protein is CASSQDGQGAEAFF. The CDR3 DNA follows: TGTGCCAGCAGCCAAGATGGACAGGGTGCTGAAGCTTTCTTT.

V usage is TRBV2 and J usage is TRBJ1-5; possible D gene TRBD1, 5 bases. CDR1 and CDR2 (germline): SNHLY, FYNNEI. The CDR3 runs 14 residues. Trimming stripped 6 bases from V and 1 base from J, with 10 bases between. CDR3 in amino acids: CASSPTGSNQPQHF. The CDR3 bases are TGTGCCAGCAGCCCTACAGGAAGCAATCAGCCCCAGCATTTT.

This clone was seen only a few times. This sequence joins TRBV18 and TRBJ2-3; TRBD2 matches at 7 bases. The CDR3 consists of 15 residues. Per germline, CDR1 KGHSH and CDR2 LQKENI. The V segment lost 6 bases and the J segment 3 bases; nucleotides outside the gene matches: 9. The CDR3 region has the DNA TGTGCCAGCTCGCGGGAGCGCACAGGAACAGATACGCAGTATTTT. Translated, it gives CASSRERTGTDTQYF.

The chain uses TRBV5-1 and TRBJ1-2, with 7 bases fitting TRBD1. There are 14 residues in the CDR3. V was clipped by 6 bases and J by 5 bases; unmatched bases: 10. Per germline, CDR1 SGHRS and CDR2 YFSETQ. The CDR3 sequence: CASKEPGQIYGYTF. CDR3 bases: TGCGCCAGCAAAGAGCCGGGACAGATTTATGGCTACACCTTC.